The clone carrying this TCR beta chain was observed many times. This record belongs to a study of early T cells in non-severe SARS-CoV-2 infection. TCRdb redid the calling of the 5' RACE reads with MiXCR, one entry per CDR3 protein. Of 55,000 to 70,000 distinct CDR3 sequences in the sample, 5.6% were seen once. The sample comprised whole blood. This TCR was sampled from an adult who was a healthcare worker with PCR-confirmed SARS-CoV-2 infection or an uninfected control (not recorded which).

The CDR3 nucleotides are TGTGCCAGCAGCCCTCATTCTGGGGCCAACGTCCTGACTTTC. Translated, it gives CASSPHSGANVLTF. This chain links TRBV11-3 with TRBJ2-6; D call uncertain. The ends were cut back, 5 bases at V and 1 base at J, with 6 bases in the middle. Germline values: CDR1 SGHNT, CDR2 YENEEA. The CDR3 runs to 14 residues.